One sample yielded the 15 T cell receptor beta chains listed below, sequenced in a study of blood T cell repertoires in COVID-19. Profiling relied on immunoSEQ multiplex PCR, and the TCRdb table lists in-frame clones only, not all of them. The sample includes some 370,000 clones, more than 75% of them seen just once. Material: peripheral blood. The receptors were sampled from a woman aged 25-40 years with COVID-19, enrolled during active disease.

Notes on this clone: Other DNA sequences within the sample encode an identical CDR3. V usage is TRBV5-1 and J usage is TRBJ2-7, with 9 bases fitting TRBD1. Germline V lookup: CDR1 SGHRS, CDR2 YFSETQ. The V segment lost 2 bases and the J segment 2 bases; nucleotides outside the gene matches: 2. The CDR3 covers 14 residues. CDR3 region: CASSLTGGTYEQYF. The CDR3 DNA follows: TGCGCCAGCAGCTTAACAGGGGGCACCTACGAGCAGTACTTC.

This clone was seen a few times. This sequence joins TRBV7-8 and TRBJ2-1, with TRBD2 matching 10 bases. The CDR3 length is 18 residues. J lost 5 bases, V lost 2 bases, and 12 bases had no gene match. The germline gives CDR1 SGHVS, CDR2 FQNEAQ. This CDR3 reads CASSLRSGRAHRHNEQFF. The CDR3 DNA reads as TGTGCCAGCAGCTTAAGGAGCGGGAGGGCCCACCGGCACAATGAGCAGTTCTTC.

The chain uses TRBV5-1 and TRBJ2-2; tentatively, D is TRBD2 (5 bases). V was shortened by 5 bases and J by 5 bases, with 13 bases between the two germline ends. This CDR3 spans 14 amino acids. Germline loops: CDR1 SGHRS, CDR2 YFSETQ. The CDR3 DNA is TGCGCCAGCAGTCGAACCACGGGGACCGGGGAGCTGTTTTTT. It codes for CASSRTTGTGELFF.

The CDR3 coding sequence is TGTGCCTGGAAGGGACTAGCGGGACACAATGAGCAGTTCTTC. This sequence encodes CAWKGLAGHNEQFF. The chain combines TRBV30 with TRBJ2-1; 13 bases are a match to TRBD2. The CDR3 runs 14 residues. The germline V gene has CDR1 GTSNPN and CDR2 SVGIG (reference sequence). Trimming removed 4 bases from V and 5 bases from J; junction bases left unmatched: 2.

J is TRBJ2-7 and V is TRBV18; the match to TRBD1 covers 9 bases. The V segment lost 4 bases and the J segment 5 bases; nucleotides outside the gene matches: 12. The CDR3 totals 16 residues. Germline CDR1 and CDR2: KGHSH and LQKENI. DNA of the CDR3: TGTGCCAGCTCACACTCCCGGGACAGGGTGGTCAACGAGCAGTACTTC. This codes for CASSHSRDRVVNEQYF.

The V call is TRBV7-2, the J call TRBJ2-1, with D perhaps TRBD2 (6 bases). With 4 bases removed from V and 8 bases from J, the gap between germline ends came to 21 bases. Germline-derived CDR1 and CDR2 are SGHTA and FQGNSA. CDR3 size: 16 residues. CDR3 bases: TGTGCCAGCAGCTCCCACTTTTCGGCGGGAATGGATGAGCAGTTCTTC. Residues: CASSSHFSAGMDEQFF.

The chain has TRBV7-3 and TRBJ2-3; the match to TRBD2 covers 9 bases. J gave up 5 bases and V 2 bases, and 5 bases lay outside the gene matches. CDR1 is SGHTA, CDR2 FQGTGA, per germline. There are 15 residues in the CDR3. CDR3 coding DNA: TGTGCCAGCAGCTTATTTAGCGGGAGTGGAGATACGCAGTATTTT. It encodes CASSLFSGSGDTQYF. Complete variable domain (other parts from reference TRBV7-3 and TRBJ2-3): GAGVSQTPSNKVTEKGKYVELRCDPISGHTALYWYRQSLGQGPEFLIYFQGTGAADDSGLPNDRFFAVRPEGSVSTLKIQRTERGDSAVYLCASSLFSGSGDTQYFGPGTRLTVL.

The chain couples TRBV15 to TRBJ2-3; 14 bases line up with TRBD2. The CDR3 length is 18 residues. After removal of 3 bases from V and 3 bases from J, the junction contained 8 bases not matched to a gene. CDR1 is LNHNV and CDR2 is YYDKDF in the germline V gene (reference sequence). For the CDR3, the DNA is TGTGCCACCAGCAGTCCCCGACTAGCGGGAGGGGGTACAGATACGCAGTATTTT. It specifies CATSSPRLAGGGTDTQYF.

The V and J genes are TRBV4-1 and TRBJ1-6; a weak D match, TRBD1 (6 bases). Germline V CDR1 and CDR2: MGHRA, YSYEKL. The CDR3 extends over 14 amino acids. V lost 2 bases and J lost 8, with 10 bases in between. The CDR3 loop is CASSQKAGDSPLHF. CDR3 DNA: TGCGCCAGCAGCCAAAAGGCAGGGGATTCACCCCTCCACTTT.

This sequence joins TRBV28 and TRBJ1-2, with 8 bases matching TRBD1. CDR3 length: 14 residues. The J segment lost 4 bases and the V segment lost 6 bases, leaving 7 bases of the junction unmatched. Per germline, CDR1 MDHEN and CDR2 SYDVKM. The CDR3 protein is CASRRTGLPYGYTF. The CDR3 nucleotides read TGTGCCAGCAGACGGACAGGGCTCCCCTATGGCTACACCTTC.

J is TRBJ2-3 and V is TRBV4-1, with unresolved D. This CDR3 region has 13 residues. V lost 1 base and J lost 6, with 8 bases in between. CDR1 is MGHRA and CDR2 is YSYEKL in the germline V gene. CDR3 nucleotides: TGCGCCAGCAGCCAAGTTCCATCCGATACGCAGTATTTT. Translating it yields CASSQVPSDTQYF.

CDR3 DNA: TGTGCCTGGAGTTCTACAGGGGGCGGGGGTTCACCCCTCCACTTT. It specifies CAWSSTGGGGSPLHF. This chain joins TRBV30 and TRBJ1-6; 9 nucleotides agree with TRBD1. Per the germline V gene, CDR1 is GTSNPN and CDR2 is SVGIG (reference sequence). CDR3 length: 15 residues. V lost 2 bases, J lost 9 bases, and 8 bases stayed unmatched.

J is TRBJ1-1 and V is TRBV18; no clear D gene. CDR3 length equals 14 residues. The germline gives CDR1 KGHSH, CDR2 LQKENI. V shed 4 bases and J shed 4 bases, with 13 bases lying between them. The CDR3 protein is CASSLKNFVTEAFF. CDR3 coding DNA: TGTGCCAGCTCACTTAAAAATTTTGTCACTGAAGCTTTCTTT.

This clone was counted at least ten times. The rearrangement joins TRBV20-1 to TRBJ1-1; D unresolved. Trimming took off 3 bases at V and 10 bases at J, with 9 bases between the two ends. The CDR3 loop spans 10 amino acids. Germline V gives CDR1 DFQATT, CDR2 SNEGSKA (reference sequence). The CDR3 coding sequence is TGCAGTGCTAGGCAGAGGGCAGCTTTCTTT. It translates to CSARQRAAFF.

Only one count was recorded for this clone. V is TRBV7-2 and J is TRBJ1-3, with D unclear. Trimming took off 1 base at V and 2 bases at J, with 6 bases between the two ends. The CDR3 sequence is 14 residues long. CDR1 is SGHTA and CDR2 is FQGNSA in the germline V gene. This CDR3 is CASSLGGTGNTIYF. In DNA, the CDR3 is TGTGCCAGCAGCTTAGGCGGCACTGGAAACACCATATATTTT.